This T cell receptor (beta chain) was identified in a study of neurological immune-mediated disorders. In its sample, this clonotype was seen many times. Healthy control samples came from blood bank volunteers in Maryland, USA. CDR3 size: 17 residues. CDR1 is ENHRY and CDR2 is SYGVKD in the germline V gene. Trimming at V came to 5 bases and at J to 5 bases, leaving 16 bases not matched to a gene. TCRdb used MiXCR to reprocess the 5' RACE reads, holding one entry per CDR3 protein. The data show more than 25,000 distinct CDR3 sequences, with 9% to 14% seen just once and about 5.8% held by the top ten. This chain connects TRBV10-3 to TRBJ2-3; 7 nucleotides align to TRBD1. Sequencing was carried out using PBMCs. This clonotype was sampled from a woman aged 55-75 years in good health. In nucleotides, the CDR3 is TGTGCCATCAGTTCCAGGGGGTCGCACGTACAGAGAGATACGCAGTATTTT. Amino acids: CAISSRGSHVQRDTQYF.